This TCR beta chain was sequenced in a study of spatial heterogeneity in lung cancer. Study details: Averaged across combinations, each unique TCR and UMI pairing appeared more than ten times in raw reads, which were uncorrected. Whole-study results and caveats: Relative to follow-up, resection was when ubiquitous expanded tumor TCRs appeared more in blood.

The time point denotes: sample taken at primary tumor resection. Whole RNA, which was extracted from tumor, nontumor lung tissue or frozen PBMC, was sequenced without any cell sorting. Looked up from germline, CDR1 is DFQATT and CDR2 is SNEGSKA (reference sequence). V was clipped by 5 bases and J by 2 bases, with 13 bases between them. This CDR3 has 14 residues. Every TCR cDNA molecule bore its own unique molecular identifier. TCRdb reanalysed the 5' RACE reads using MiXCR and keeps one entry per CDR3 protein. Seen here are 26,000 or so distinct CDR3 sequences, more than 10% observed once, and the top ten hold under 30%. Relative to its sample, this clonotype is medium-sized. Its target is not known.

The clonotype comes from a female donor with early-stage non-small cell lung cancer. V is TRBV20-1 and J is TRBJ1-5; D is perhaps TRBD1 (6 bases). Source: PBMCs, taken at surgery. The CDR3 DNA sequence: TGCAGTGCTCAGAGGGGGTTCGGCAATCAGCCCCAGCATTTT. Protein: CSAQRGFGNQPQHF.